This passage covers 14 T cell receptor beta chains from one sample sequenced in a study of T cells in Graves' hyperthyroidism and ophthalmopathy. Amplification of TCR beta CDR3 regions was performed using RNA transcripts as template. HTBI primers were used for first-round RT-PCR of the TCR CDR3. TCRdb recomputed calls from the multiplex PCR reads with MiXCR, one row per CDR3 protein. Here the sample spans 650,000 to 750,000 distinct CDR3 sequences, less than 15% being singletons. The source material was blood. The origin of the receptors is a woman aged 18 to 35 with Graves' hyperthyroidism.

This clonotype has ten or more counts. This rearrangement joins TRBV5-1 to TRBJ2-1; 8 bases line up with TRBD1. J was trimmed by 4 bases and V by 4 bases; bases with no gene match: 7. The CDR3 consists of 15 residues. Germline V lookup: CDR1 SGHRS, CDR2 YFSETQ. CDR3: CASSPAGTGYNEQFF. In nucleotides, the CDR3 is TGCGCCAGCAGCCCAGCCGGGACAGGATACAATGAGCAGTTCTTC. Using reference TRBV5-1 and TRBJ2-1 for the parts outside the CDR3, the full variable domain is KAGVTQTPRYLIKTRGQQVTLSCSPISGHRSVSWYQQTPGQGLQFLFEYFSETQRNKGNFPGRFSGRQFSNSRSEMNVSTLELGDSALYLCASSPAGTGYNEQFFGPGTRLTVL.

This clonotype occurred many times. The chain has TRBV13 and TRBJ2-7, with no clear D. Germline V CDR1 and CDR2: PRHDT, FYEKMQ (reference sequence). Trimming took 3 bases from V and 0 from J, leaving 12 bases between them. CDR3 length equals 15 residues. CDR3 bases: TGTGCCAGCAGCTTTATGATGGGGTCCTCCTACGAGCAGTACTTC. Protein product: CASSFMMGSSYEQYF.

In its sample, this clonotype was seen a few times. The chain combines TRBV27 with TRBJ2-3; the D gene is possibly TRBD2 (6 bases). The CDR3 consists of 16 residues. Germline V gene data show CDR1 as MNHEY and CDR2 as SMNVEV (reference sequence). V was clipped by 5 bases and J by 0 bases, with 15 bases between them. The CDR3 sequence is CASSTDYPKSTDTQYF. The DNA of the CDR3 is TGTGCCAGCAGTACGGACTACCCGAAGAGCACAGATACGCAGTATTTT.

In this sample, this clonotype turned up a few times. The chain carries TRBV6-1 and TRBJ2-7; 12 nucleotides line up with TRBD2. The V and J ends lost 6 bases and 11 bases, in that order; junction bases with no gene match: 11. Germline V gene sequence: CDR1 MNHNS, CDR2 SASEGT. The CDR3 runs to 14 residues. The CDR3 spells CASRPSSGRGKKYF. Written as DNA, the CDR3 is TGTGCCAGCAGGCCCTCTAGCGGGAGGGGTAAGAAGTACTTC.

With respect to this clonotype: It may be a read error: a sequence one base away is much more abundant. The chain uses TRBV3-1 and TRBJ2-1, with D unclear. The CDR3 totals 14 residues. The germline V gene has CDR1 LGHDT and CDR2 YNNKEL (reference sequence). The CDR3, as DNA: TGTGCCGGCAGCCAAGTGTCTGCCAGCAGGGAGCAGTTCTTC. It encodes CAGSQVSASREQFF.

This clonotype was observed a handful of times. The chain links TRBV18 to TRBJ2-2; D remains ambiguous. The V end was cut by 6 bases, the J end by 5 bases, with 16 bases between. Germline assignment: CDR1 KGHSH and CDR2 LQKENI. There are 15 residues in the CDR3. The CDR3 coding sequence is TGTGCCAGCTCGACCACGGAGACACCAACCGGGGAGCTGTTTTTT. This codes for CASSTTETPTGELFF. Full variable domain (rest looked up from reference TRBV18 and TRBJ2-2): NAGVMQNPRHLVRRRGQEARLRCSPMKGHSHVYWYRQLPEEGLKFMVYLQKENIIDESGMPKERFSAEFPKEGPSILRIQQVVRGDSAAYFCASSTTETPTGELFFGEGSRLTVL.

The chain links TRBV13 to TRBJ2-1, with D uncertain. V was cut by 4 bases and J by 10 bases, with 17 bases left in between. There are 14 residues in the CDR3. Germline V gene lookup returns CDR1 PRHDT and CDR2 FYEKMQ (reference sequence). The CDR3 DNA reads TGTGCCAGCAGCTCTGGTGCTATGGGAATCGAGCAGTTCTTC. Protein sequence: CASSSGAMGIEQFF.

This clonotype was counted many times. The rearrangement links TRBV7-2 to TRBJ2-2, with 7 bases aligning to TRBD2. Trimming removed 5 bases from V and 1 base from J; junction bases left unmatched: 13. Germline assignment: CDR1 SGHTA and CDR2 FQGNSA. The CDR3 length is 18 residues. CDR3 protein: CASSTRFAGAQNTGELFF. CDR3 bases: TGTGCCAGCAGCACCCGATTTGCGGGAGCCCAGAACACCGGGGAGCTGTTTTTT.

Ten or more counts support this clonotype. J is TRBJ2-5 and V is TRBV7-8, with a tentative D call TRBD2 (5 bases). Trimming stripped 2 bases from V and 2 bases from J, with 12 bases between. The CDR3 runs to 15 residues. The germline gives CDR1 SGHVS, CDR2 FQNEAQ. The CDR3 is CASSLFLGEQETQYF. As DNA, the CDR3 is TGTGCCAGCAGCTTATTTCTCGGGGAACAAGAGACCCAGTACTTC.

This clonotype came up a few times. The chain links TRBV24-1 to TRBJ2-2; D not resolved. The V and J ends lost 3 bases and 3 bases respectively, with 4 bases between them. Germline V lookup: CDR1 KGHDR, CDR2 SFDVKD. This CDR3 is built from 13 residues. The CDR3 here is CATSDRDTGELFF. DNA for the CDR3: TGTGCCACCAGTGATCGAGACACCGGGGAGCTGTTTTTT.

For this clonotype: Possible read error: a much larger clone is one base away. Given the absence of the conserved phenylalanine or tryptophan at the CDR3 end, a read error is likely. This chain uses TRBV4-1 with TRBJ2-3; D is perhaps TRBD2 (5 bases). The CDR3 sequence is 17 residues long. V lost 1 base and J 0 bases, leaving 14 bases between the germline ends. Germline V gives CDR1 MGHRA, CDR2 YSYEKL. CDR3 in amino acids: CASSQGHRGQSTDTQYL. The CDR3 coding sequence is TGCGCCAGCAGCCAAGGTCACCGCGGGCAAAGCACAGATACGCAGTATCTT.

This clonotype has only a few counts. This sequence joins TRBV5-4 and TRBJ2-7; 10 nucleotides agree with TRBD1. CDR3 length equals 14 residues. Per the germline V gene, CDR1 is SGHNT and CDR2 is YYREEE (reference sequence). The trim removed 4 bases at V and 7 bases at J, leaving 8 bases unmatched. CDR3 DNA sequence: TGTGCCAGCAGCCCGGGACAGGGGCTAAAGGAGCAGTACTTC. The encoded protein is CASSPGQGLKEQYF.

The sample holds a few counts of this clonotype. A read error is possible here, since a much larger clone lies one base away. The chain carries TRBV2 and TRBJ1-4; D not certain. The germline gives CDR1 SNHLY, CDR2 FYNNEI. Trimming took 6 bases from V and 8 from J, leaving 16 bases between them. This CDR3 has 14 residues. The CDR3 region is CASRVRSLNEKLFF. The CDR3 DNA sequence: TGTGCCAGCAGGGTGCGGTCCCTTAACGAAAAACTGTTTTTT.

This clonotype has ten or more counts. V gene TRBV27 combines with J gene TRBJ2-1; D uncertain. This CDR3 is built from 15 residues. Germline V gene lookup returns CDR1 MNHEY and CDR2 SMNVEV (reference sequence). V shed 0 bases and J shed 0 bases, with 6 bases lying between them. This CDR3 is CASSLSFPSYNEQFF. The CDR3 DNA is TGTGCCAGCAGTTTATCTTTCCCCTCCTACAATGAGCAGTTCTTC.